The 15 T cell receptor beta chains presented below share a single source sample, sequenced in a study of T cells expressing NK-cell markers. TCRdb reprocessed the 5' RACE reads and keeps a single row for each CDR3 protein, giving no DNA. This sample lists some 500,000 distinct CDR3 sequences; its ten largest clones have roughly 1.4%. Sequencing was performed on blood T cells: a sorted CD56 or NKG2C T cell subset, CD4+ or CD8+ T cells, or bulk PBMC T cells (not recorded which). The origin of the receptors is a woman in her fifties or sixties in good health.

This chain connects TRBV6-5 to TRBJ2-2; TCRdb calls TRBD2, which cannot be checked without DNA. Germline CDR1 is MNHEY and CDR2 is SVGAGI. This CDR3 contains 15 residues. The chain's CDR3 is CASSPLPRATGELFF.

CDR3 loop: CASSLGGGPSREQFF. The gene calls are TRBV5-1 and TRBJ2-1; as DNA is missing, the TRBD2 call by TCRdb cannot be tested. The CDR3 totals 15 residues. Per germline, CDR1 SGHRS and CDR2 YFSETQ.

The J gene is TRBJ1-2, the V gene TRBV29-1; checking the TCRdb D call of TRBD1 is not possible without DNA. Germline lookup yields CDR1 SQVTM and CDR2 ANQGSEA. The CDR3 runs to 12 residues. The CDR3 spells CSVMEAGNGYTF.

The chain combines TRBV27 with TRBJ2-1; the D call from TCRdb, TRBD1, cannot be confirmed without DNA. From germline, CDR1 is MNHEY and CDR2 SMNVEV (reference sequence). The CDR3 covers 14 residues. The CDR3 loop reads CASTTVRRGNEQFF.

This sequence joins TRBV11-3 and TRBJ2-2; the TCRdb D gene call, TRBD2, has no DNA to confirm it. Germline-derived CDR1 and CDR2 are SGHNT and YENEEA. The CDR3 has 20 amino acids. The CDR3 reads CASSLDRGLAVHGATGELFF.

The CDR3 protein is CASGFSGRAREQYF. The chain couples TRBV12-5 to TRBJ2-7; TCRdb gives TRBD2 as the D gene, but with no DNA this cannot be confirmed. The germline CDR1 and CDR2 sequences are LGHNT and FRNRAP. The CDR3 consists of 14 residues.

The V and J genes are TRBV12-3 or TRBV12-4 and TRBJ1-2; the TCRdb call, TRBD1, lacks DNA for checking. The CDR3 covers 18 residues. This CDR3 reads CASSLAGAGGAPGYGYTF.

The chain uses TRBV2 and TRBJ1-1; absent DNA, TCRdb's TRBD1 call cannot be checked. This CDR3 comprises 15 residues. Germline V gene data show CDR1 as SNHLY and CDR2 as FYNNEI. Here the CDR3 reads CASSEDPVVNTEAFF.

The CDR3 loop is CASSLVRIPSDRRKTGELFF. The chain is built from TRBV7-8 and TRBJ2-2; the TCRdb call, TRBD1, lacks DNA for checking. Germline V gene data show CDR1 as SGHVS and CDR2 as FQNEAQ. The CDR3 extends over 20 amino acids.

This chain uses TRBV10-3 with TRBJ2-5; TCRdb indicates TRBD2, and absent DNA this call remains unverified. The CDR3 runs 16 residues. From germline, CDR1 is ENHRY and CDR2 SYGVKD. The CDR3 loop reads CAISDPSGGRGETQYF.

The CDR3 sequence: CASSQDRTSGRAGEQFF. V is TRBV4-1 and J is TRBJ2-1; no DNA is available, so the TRBD2 call from TCRdb remains unchecked. This CDR3 has 17 residues. Germline V gene sequence: CDR1 MGHRA, CDR2 YSYEKL.

The genes are TRBV11-2 and TRBJ2-1; the D gene TCRdb calls, TRBD1, cannot be checked with no DNA. This CDR3 contains 15 residues. Per the germline V gene, CDR1 is SGHAT and CDR2 is FQNNGV. The CDR3 sequence is CASSPTRATGDEQFF.

The chain employs TRBV7-2 and TRBJ2-1; TCRdb's D gene call, TRBD2, goes unchecked for lack of DNA. Germline V CDR1 and CDR2: SGHTA, FQGNSA. This CDR3 has 15 residues. CDR3 sequence: CASSLTLAGETEQFF. Combining the CDR3 with reference TRBV7-2 and TRBJ2-1 gives the whole variable domain GAGVSQSPSNKVTEKGKDVELRCDPISGHTALYWYRQSLGQGLEFLIYFQGNSAPDKSGLPSDRFSAERTGGSVSTLTIQRTQQEDSAVYLCASSLTLAGETEQFFGPGTRLTVL.

The chain joins TRBV9 to TRBJ2-5; TCRdb proposes TRBD1, but this gene call is untestable without DNA. This CDR3 spans 15 amino acids. CDR1 is SGDLS, CDR2 YYNGEE, per germline. CDR3 loop: CASSRRQGPQETQYF.

The rearrangement links TRBV20-1 to TRBJ2-1; TCRdb outputs TRBD1, but without DNA this stays unchecked. Per the germline V gene, CDR1 is DFQATT and CDR2 is SNEGSKA (reference sequence). This CDR3 has 13 residues. The CDR3 region is CSASWLQANEQFF.